This T cell receptor beta chain was recovered during a study of blood T cell repertoires in COVID-19. Across the whole study: In each case, the material was cDNA or gDNA derived from T cells, B-cell-depleted T cells, or PBMCs.

Germline loops: CDR1 SGHNT, CDR2 YENEEA. V shed 5 bases and J 5 bases; nucleotides not matched to a gene: 7. CDR3 length: 15 residues. Cohort allocation depended upon clinical history that participants reported. Clones were read by immunoSEQ multiplex PCR, and TCRdb kept only the in-frame ones, dropping some. Here the sample spans 250,000 to 350,000 clones, roughly 87% being singletons. Sequencing used PBMCs or T cells enriched from blood (not recorded which). This clonotype was obtained from a woman aged 18-35 years who had recovered from COVID-19. V gene TRBV11-3 combines with J gene TRBJ2-5; TRBD1 aligns across 11 bases. The CDR3 nucleotides are TGTGCCAGCAGCACGCGGACAGGGGGCGCGGAGACCCAGTACTTC. Protein sequence: CASSTRTGGAETQYF.